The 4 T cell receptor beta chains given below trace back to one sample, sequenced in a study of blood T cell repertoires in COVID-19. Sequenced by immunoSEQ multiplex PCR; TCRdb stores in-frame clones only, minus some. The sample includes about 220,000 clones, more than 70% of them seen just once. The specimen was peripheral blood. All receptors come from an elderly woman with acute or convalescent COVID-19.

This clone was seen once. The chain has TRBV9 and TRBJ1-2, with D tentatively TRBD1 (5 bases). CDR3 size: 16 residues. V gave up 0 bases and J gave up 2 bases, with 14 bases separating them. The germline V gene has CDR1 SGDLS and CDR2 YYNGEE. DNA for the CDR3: TGTGCCAGCAGCGTAGACTTAGGGGCGGAGAACTATGGCTACACCTTC. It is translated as CASSVDLGAENYGYTF.

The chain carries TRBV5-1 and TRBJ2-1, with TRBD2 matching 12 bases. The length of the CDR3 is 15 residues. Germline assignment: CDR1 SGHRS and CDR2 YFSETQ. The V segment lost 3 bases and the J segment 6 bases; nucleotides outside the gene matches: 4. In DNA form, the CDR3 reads TGCGCCAGCAGCTCGGCTAGCGGGGGGGGCAATGAGCAGTTCTTC. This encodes CASSSASGGGNEQFF.

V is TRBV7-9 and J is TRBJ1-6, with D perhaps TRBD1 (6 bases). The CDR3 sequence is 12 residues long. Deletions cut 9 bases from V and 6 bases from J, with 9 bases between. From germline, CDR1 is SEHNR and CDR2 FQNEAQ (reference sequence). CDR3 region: CASGQSNSPLHF. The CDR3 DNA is TGTGCCAGTGGACAGAGTAATTCACCCCTCCACTTT. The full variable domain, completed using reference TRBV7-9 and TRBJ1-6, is DTGVSQNPRHKITKRGQNVTFRCDPISEHNRLYWYRQTLGQGPEFLTYFQNEAQLEKSRLLSDRFSAERPKGSFSTLEIQRTEQGDSAMYLCASGQSNSPLHFGNGTRLTVT.

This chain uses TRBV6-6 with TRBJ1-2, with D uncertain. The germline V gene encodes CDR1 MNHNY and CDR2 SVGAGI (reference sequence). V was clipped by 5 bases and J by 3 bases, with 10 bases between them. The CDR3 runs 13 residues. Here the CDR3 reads CASSIDIDYGYTF. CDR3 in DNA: TGTGCCAGCAGTATAGACATTGACTATGGCTACACCTTC.